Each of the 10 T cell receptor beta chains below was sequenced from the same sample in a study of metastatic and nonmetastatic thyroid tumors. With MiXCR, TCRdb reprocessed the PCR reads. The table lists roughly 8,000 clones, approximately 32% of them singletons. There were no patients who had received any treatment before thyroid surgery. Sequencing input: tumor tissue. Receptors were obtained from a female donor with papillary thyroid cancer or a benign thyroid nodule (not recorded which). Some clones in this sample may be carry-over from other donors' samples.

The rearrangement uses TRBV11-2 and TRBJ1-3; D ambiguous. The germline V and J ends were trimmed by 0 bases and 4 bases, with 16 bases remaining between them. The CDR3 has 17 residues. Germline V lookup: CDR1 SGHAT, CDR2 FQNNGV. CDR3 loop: CASSLDYLRSQGNTIYF. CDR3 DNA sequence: TGTGCCAGCAGCTTAGATTACTTGAGAAGCCAAGGAAACACCATATATTTT.

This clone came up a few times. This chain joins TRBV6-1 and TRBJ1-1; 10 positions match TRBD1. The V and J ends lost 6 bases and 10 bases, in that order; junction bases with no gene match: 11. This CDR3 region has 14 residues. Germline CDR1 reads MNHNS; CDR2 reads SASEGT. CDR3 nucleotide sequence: TGTGCCAGCAGGCGACCCGGGACAGGGGACTCAGCTTTCTTT. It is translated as CASRRPGTGDSAFF.

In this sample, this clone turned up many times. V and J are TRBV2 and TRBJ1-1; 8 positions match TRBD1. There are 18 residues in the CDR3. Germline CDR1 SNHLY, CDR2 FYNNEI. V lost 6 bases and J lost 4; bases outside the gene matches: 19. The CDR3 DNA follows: TGTGCCAGCAGGAGTCGAGTCGCCTTACAGGGGGGAGGCACTGAAGCTTTCTTT. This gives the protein CASRSRVALQGGGTEAFF. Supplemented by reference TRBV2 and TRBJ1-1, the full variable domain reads EPEVTQTPSHQVTQMGQEVILRCVPISNHLYFYWYRQILGQKVEFLVSFYNNEISEKSEIFDDQFSVERPDGSNFTLKIRSTKLEDSAMYFCASRSRVALQGGGTEAFFGQGTRLTVV.

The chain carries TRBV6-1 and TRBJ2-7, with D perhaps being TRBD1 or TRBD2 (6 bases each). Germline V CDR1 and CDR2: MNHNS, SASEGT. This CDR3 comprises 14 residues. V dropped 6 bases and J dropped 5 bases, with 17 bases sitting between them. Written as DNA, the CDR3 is TGTGCCAGCAGGCCGTGGGGGGCTACGAACGAGCAGTACTTC. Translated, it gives CASRPWGATNEQYF.

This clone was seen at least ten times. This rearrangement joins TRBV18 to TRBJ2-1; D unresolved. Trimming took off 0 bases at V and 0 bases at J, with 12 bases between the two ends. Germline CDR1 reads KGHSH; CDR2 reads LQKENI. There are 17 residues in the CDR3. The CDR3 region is CASSPPIDSSSYNEQFF. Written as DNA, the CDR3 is TGTGCCAGCTCACCACCGATCGACTCGAGCTCCTACAATGAGCAGTTCTTC.

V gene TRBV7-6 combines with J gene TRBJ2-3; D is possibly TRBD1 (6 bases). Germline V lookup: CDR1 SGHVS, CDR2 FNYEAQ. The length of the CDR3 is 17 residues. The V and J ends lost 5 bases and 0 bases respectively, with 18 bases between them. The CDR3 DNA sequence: TGTGCCAGCAGCCCCACAGGGTCGGCCACTAGCACAGATACGCAGTATTTT. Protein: CASSPTGSATSTDTQYF.

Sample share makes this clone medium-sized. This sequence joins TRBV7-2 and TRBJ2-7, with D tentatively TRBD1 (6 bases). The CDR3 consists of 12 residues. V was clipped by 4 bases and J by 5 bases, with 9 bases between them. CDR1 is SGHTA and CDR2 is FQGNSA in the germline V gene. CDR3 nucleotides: TGTGCCAGCAGCTCTTACAGGGACGAGCAGTACTTC. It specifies CASSSYRDEQYF.

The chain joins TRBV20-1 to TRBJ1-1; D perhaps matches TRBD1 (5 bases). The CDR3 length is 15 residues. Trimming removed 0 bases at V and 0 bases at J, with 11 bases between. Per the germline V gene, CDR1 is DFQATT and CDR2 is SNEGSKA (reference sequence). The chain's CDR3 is CSARDMGRLNTEAFF. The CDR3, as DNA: TGCAGTGCTAGAGATATGGGACGGTTGAACACTGAAGCTTTCTTT.

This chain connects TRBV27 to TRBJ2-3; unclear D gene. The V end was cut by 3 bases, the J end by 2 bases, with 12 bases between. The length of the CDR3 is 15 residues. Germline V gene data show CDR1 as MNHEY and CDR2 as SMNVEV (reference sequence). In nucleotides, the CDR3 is TGTGCCAGCAGTTTCTACTCCTTGTACACAGATACGCAGTATTTT. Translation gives CASSFYSLYTDTQYF.

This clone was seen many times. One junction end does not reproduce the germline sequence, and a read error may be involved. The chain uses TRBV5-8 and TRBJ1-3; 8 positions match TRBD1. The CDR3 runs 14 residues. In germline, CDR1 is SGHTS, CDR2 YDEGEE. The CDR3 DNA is TGTGCCAGCAGCCGACAGGGGACTGGAGACACCATATATTTT. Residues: CASSRQGTGDTIYF.